This is a list of T cell receptor beta chains from one sample in a study of T cell responses to AZD1222 COVID-19 vaccine. Produced via immunoSEQ multiplex PCR; TCRdb's table is partial and in-frame only. The sample holds 90,000 to 95,000 clones, about 88% seen once. Here the sequenced sample was peripheral blood, taken on day 0 of AZD1222 vaccination. These receptors were collected from an adult in good health. The CDR3 runs from the conserved cysteine through the conserved F or W.

j_gene,v_gene,CDR3aa
TRBJ2-3,TRBV6-5,CASRRQGTDTQYF
TRBJ1-6,TRBV7-9,CASGTDNSPLHF
TRBJ1-1,TRBV18,CASSPPGTGGFETEAFF
TRBJ2-1,TRBV14,CASSQAGRHNEQFF
TRBJ2-7,TRBV9,CASSVGPGQLYEQYF
TRBJ2-6,TRBV3-1/TRBV3-2,CASSPGRGANVLTF
TRBJ1-2,TRBV7-2,CASSSAGGADYGYTF
TRBJ2-7,TRBV6-5,CASRGAGTGDYEQYF
TRBJ1-2,TRBV6-5,CASSYEPSRGYGYTF
TRBJ2-7,TRBV28,CASSPDRGQEQYF
TRBJ2-7,TRBV7-2,CASSLASGAFYEQYF
TRBJ1-1,TRBV7-9,CASSFRGMGEAFF
TRBJ2-3,TRBV6-6,CASSYVRGGTDTQYF
TRBJ2-7,TRBV7-6,CASSLASGASYEQYF
TRBJ2-4,TRBV6-1,CASSESWTGLAKNIQYF
TRBJ2-2,TRBV6-5,CASKHRGPNTGELFF